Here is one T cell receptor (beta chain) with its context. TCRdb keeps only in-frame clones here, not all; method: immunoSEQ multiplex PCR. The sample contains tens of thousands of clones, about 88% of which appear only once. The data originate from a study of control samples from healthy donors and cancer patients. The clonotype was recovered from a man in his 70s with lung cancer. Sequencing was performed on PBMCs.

In DNA form, the CDR3 reads TGTGCCAGCAGCCAAGTCGGGGAGATTAGCTCCTACAATGAGCAGTTCTTC. The encoded protein is CASSQVGEISSYNEQFF. The chain is built from TRBV3-1 (or the pseudogene TRBV3-2) and TRBJ2-1; D might be TRBD2 (5 bases). Germline CDR1 reads LGHDT; CDR2 reads YNNKEL (reference sequence). CDR3 length: 17 residues. V gave up 1 base and J gave up 0 bases, with 13 bases separating them.